The 26 T cell receptor beta chains listed next were all sequenced from one sample in a study of regulatory dendritic cells for organ transplantation. CFSE-labeled sorted T cells met regulatory or mature dendritic cells for under 6 days. Produced via immunoSEQ multiplex PCR; TCRdb's table is partial and in-frame only. The table shows about 17,000 clones, with 65% to 80% occurring only once. Their cognate antigens are unknown. What was sequenced was memory CD4+ T cells from blood cultured with regulatory dendritic cells. The subset denotes: CD45RO+ memory T cells. The receptors were sampled from a human donor in good health.

This clone came up once. This chain connects TRBV10-3 to TRBJ1-2; TRBD1 agrees at 9 bases. Unmatched junction bases numbered 7, after V lost 8 bases and J lost 6 bases. CDR1 and CDR2 from the germline V gene are ENHRY and SYGVKD. The CDR3 consists of 13 residues. Here the CDR3 reads CAIPEGQGNGYTF. The CDR3, as DNA: TGTGCCATCCCAGAGGGACAGGGAAATGGCTACACCTTC.

This chain connects TRBV7-2 to TRBJ2-5; D gene uncertain. Germline CDR1 and CDR2: SGHTA and FQGNSA. Trimming stripped 2 bases from V and 3 bases from J, with 7 bases between. CDR3 length equals 13 residues. The CDR3 here is CASSLSREETQYF. The CDR3 DNA sequence: TGTGCCAGCAGCTTATCACGTGAAGAGACCCAGTACTTC.

The chain couples TRBV29-1 to TRBJ2-5; TRBD1 is a possible D gene (5 bases). The CDR3 consists of 12 residues. Germline V lookup: CDR1 SQVTM, CDR2 ANQGSEA. V was shortened by 4 bases and J by 2 bases, with 8 bases between the two germline ends. CDR3 amino acids: CSVATAQETQYF. Here the CDR3 DNA reads TGCAGCGTTGCGACAGCACAAGAGACCCAGTACTTC.

This CDR3 is CATSKSTHSYNEQFF. As DNA, the CDR3 is TGTGCCACCAGCAAGTCCACCCACTCCTACAATGAGCAGTTCTTC. The chain is built from TRBV15 and TRBJ2-1; D call uncertain. The V end lost 4 bases, the J end lost 0 bases, and 10 bases lay between the germline ends. Germline V lookup: CDR1 LNHNV, CDR2 YYDKDF (reference sequence). The CDR3 covers 15 residues.

CDR3 amino acids: CASSLDTGTQYF. The CDR3 DNA reads as TGTGCCAGCAGCTTAGATACGGGGACCCAGTACTTC. The rearrangement uses TRBV7-4 and TRBJ2-5; D ambiguous. The CDR3 is made up of 12 amino acids. Germline V gene data show CDR1 as SGHVT and CDR2 as SQSDAQ. The ends were cut back, 1 base at V and 7 bases at J, with 7 bases in the middle.

A few counts support this clone. This sequence joins TRBV4-3 and TRBJ2-4; 7 bases agree with TRBD1. The V gene end was trimmed by 3 bases and the J gene end by 8 bases; junction bases not matched to a gene: 7. CDR1 and CDR2 (germline): LGHNA, YSLEER. The length of the CDR3 is 14 residues. The CDR3 DNA is TGCGCCAGCAGCCAGTCCGCTACAGGGGACATTCAGTACTTC. Its protein is CASSQSATGDIQYF.

V is TRBV5-4 and J is TRBJ2-2, with TRBD1 matching 7 bases. The CDR3 runs to 15 residues. Germline V gives CDR1 SGHNT, CDR2 YYREEE (reference sequence). The V and J ends lost 3 bases and 2 bases, in that order; junction bases with no gene match: 4. The CDR3 sequence: CASSSGTENTGELFF. In nucleotides, the CDR3 is TGTGCCAGCAGCTCAGGGACAGAAAACACCGGGGAGCTGTTTTTT.

The rearrangement joins TRBV13 to TRBJ2-5; D might be TRBD2 (5 bases). The J call is in doubt because the DNA end fits TRBJ2-7 better. The CDR3 is 19 residues long. Germline CDR1 is PRHDT and CDR2 is FYEKMQ (reference sequence). DNA for the CDR3: TGTGCCAGCAGCCGAACGACCGGGATGCTTGCCGATCGGAGATACGAGCAGTACTTC. Protein product: CASSRTTGMLADRRYEQYF.

This CDR3 is CASSSQLVRGGGTGELFF. For the CDR3, the DNA is TGTGCCAGCAGCTCACAACTAGTGCGGGGGGGCGGCACCGGGGAGCTGTTTTTT. The chain is built from TRBV7-2 and TRBJ2-2; 9 bases line up with TRBD2. V gave up 4 bases and J gave up 4 bases; unmatched junction bases: 13. Germline V gene lookup returns CDR1 SGHTA and CDR2 FQGNSA. This CDR3 contains 18 residues.

J is TRBJ1-6 and V is TRBV6-5; TRBD1 might be the D (5 bases). The CDR3 extends over 12 amino acids. CDR1 is MNHEY and CDR2 is SVGAGI in the germline V gene. For the CDR3, the DNA is TGTGGGCTGACAGCGGACAATTCACCCCTCCACTTT. It yields the protein CGLTADNSPLHF.

This clone was recorded only once. CDR3 bases: TGTGCCAGCAGCTTAGAATATAGGGGGGTAATTAGGGCTGAAGCTTTCTTT. It specifies CASSLEYRGVIRAEAFF. The chain has TRBV7-2 and TRBJ1-1; a possible D gene is TRBD1 (6 bases). The germline V gene has CDR1 SGHTA and CDR2 FQGNSA. Trimming took off 1 base at V and 6 bases at J, with 21 bases between the two ends. CDR3 length: 17 amino acids.

This rearrangement joins TRBV7-2 to TRBJ1-5; D call uncertain. CDR3 length equals 15 residues. Germline V gene lookup returns CDR1 SGHTA and CDR2 FQGNSA. V was cut by 1 base and J by 0 bases, with 7 bases left in between. The CDR3 protein is CASSLDWGSNQPQHF. CDR3 DNA: TGTGCCAGCAGCTTAGATTGGGGTAGCAATCAGCCCCAGCATTTT.

This clone was counted a single time. The chain has TRBV19 and TRBJ1-2; TRBD1 matches at 8 bases. CDR3 size: 14 residues. The V gene end was trimmed by 2 bases and the J gene end by 5 bases; junction bases not matched to a gene: 4. The germline gives CDR1 LNHDA, CDR2 SQIVND (reference sequence). This CDR3 is CASSIYGTGYGYTF. The CDR3 DNA is TGTGCCAGTAGTATATACGGGACAGGTTATGGCTACACCTTC.

The chain joins TRBV27 to TRBJ2-7, with 8 bases matching TRBD1. The CDR3 loop spans 13 amino acids. Germline V CDR1 and CDR2: MNHEY, SMNVEV (reference sequence). The junction had 3 bases not matched to a gene; V was cut back by 6 bases and J by 2 bases. The CDR3 DNA follows: TGTGCCAGCAGCCTGACAGGGGCCTACGAGCAGTACTTC. Its protein product is CASSLTGAYEQYF.

V is TRBV15 and J is TRBJ2-2; D is unresolved. The CDR3 spans 14 residues. Deletions cut 0 bases from V and 6 bases from J, with 8 bases between. Germline-derived CDR1 and CDR2 are LNHNV and YYDKDF (reference sequence). The CDR3 region is CATSRDKVPGELFF. CDR3 coding DNA: TGTGCCACCAGCAGAGATAAGGTGCCCGGGGAGCTGTTTTTT.

The rearrangement uses TRBV18 and TRBJ2-1; 11 nucleotides match TRBD2. With V trimmed by 1 base and J by 7 bases, 0 bases remained unmatched. The CDR3 has 14 amino acids. Germline V gene data show CDR1 as KGHSH and CDR2 as LQKENI. In DNA, the CDR3 is TGTGCCAGCTCACCACTAGCGGGGGGGAATGAGCAGTTCTTC. The encoded protein is CASSPLAGGNEQFF.

The J gene is TRBJ1-1, the V gene TRBV30, with D tentatively TRBD1 (5 bases). V was cut by 5 bases and J by 1 base, with 14 bases left in between. Germline V lookup: CDR1 GTSNPN, CDR2 SVGIG (reference sequence). The CDR3 consists of 14 residues. Here the CDR3 reads CAWGRRDRNTEAFF. The CDR3 bases are TGTGCCTGGGGGAGGAGGGACCGGAACACTGAAGCTTTCTTT. The full variable domain, in which reference TRBV30 and TRBJ1-1 provide the parts outside the CDR3, is SQTIHQWPATLVQPVGSPLSLECTVEGTSNPNLYWYRQAAGRGLQLLFYSVGIGQISSEVPQNLSASRPQDRQFILSSKKLLLSDSGFYLCAWGRRDRNTEAFFGQGTRLTVV.

V usage is TRBV10-3 and J usage is TRBJ2-5; D tentatively reads TRBD1 or TRBD2 (5 bases each). CDR3 size: 17 residues. V gave up 4 bases and J gave up 1 base, with 19 bases separating them. Looked up from germline, CDR1 is ENHRY and CDR2 is SYGVKD. This CDR3 reads CAISAGRGSSTQETQYF. CDR3 coding DNA: TGTGCCATCAGTGCGGGACGGGGCTCCTCGACCCAAGAGACCCAGTACTTC.

The chain joins TRBV7-2 to TRBJ2-5; D might be TRBD1 or TRBD2, each matching 5 bases. The CDR3 covers 13 residues. From germline, CDR1 is SGHTA and CDR2 FQGNSA. V was pared by 5 bases and J by 4 bases, with 11 bases between. This CDR3 reads CASSLGAGETQYF. The CDR3 DNA reads as TGTGCCAGCAGCCTCGGGGCAGGAGAGACCCAGTACTTC. Drawing the rest from reference TRBV7-2 and TRBJ2-5, the complete variable domain is GAGVSQSPSNKVTEKGKDVELRCDPISGHTALYWYRQSLGQGLEFLIYFQGNSAPDKSGLPSDRFSAERTGGSVSTLTIQRTQQEDSAVYLCASSLGAGETQYFGPGTRLLVL.

The gene calls are TRBV19 and TRBJ2-5; D is unclear. Germline V gene data show CDR1 as LNHDA and CDR2 as SQIVND (reference sequence). V was pared by 11 bases and J by 0 bases, with 13 bases between. The CDR3 has 13 amino acids. CDR3 in DNA: TGTGCCGCCCGCACCCCGGACCAAGAGACCCAGTACTTC. Amino acids: CAARTPDQETQYF.

The CDR3 loop is CAWSVQTTGGGGYTF. The CDR3 DNA reads TGTGCCTGGAGTGTCCAAACAACAGGGGGCGGTGGCTACACCTTC. This chain uses TRBV30 with TRBJ1-2; 9 bases line up with TRBD1. V gave up 0 bases and J gave up 7 bases; unmatched junction bases: 9. The length of the CDR3 is 15 residues. CDR1 is GTSNPN and CDR2 is SVGIG in the germline V gene (reference sequence).

The CDR3 nucleotides read TGTGCCAGCAGCAAAGAGGGGAAGGGGAGAAAGCCCCAGCATTTT. Its protein product is CASSKEGKGRKPQHF. The chain carries TRBV21-1 and TRBJ1-5. TRBV21-1 is a known pseudogene. The CDR3 extends over 15 amino acids.

CDR3 in amino acids: CARAQTVNNEQFF. DNA of the CDR3: TGTGCCCGAGCCCAAACTGTAAACAATGAGCAGTTCTTC. The J gene is TRBJ2-1, the V gene TRBV30; unclear D gene. This CDR3 is built from 13 residues. V was pared by 8 bases and J by 5 bases, with 16 bases between. CDR1 is GTSNPN, CDR2 SVGIG, per germline (reference sequence).

J is TRBJ2-3 and V is TRBV6-6; D unclear. Germline loops: CDR1 MNHNY, CDR2 SVGAGI (reference sequence). This CDR3 contains 12 residues. The V and J ends lost 6 bases and 0 bases respectively, with 4 bases between them. The CDR3 is CASRISTDTQYF. DNA of the CDR3: TGTGCCAGCAGAATTAGCACAGATACGCAGTATTTT.

The chain carries TRBV5-5 and TRBJ1-2; a weak D match, TRBD1 (5 bases). V was clipped by 3 bases and J by 4 bases, with 10 bases between them. The CDR3 is 13 residues long. Germline V gives CDR1 SGHKS, CDR2 YYEKEE (reference sequence). The DNA for the CDR3 is TGTGCCAGCAGCTCACAGGAAGGCTATGGCTACACCTTC. Protein: CASSSQEGYGYTF.

The chain has TRBV10-3 and TRBJ2-5; 8 nucleotides agree with TRBD2. The CDR3 totals 17 residues. V shed 8 bases and J 2 bases; nucleotides not matched to a gene: 16. Germline-derived CDR1 and CDR2 are ENHRY and SYGVKD. The CDR3 region is CAIGLARSGSPQETQYF. The CDR3 DNA reads as TGTGCCATCGGATTGGCCCGAAGCGGGAGCCCGCAAGAGACCCAGTACTTC.